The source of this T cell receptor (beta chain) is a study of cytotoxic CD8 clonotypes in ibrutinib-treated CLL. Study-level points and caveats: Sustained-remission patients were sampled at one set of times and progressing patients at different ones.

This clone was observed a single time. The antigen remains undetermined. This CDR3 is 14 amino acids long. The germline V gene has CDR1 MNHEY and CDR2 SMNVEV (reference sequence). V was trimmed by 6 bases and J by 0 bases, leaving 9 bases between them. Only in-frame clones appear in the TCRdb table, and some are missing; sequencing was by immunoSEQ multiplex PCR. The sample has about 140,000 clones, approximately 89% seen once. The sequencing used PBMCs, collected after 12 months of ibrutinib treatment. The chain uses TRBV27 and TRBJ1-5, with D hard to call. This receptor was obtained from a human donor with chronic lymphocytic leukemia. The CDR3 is CASRSEYSNQPQHF. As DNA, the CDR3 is TGTGCCAGCAGGTCAGAGTATAGCAATCAGCCCCAGCATTTT.